The 18 T cell receptor beta chains in this list originate from one sample, sequenced in a study of T cell responses to AZD1222 COVID-19 vaccine. Repertoires were generated with immunoSEQ multiplex PCR, while TCRdb's copy carries only in-frame clones and drops some. The sample consists of over 110,000 clones, roughly 92% of them appearing once. The specimen comprised peripheral blood, sampled 28 days after the second AZD1222 dose. These receptors were obtained from an adult who received the AZD1222 COVID-19 vaccine.

In its sample, this clone was seen once. This chain connects TRBV24-1 to TRBJ2-3; 9 bases align to TRBD2. This CDR3 has 16 amino acids. The J segment lost 4 bases and the V segment lost 0 bases, leaving 4 bases of the junction unmatched. Germline CDR1 KGHDR, CDR2 SFDVKD. The CDR3 region has the DNA TGTGCCACCAGTGATTTGGAGCGGGGGGCGGCAGATACGCAGTATTTT. It encodes CATSDLERGAADTQYF.

The CDR3 spells CASRQDRSTGELFF. The DNA for the CDR3 is TGTGCCAGCAGACAGGATCGGAGCACCGGGGAGCTGTTTTTT. The chain links TRBV7-9 to TRBJ2-2, with TRBD1 as a possible D gene (5 bases). Germline CDR1 and CDR2: SEHNR and FQNEAQ (reference sequence). The CDR3 runs 14 residues. V lost 6 bases and J lost 4, with 12 bases in between.

The V and J genes are TRBV28 and TRBJ2-1; no firm D call. Looked up from germline, CDR1 is MDHEN and CDR2 is SYDVKM. V was pared by 2 bases and J by 7 bases, with 3 bases between. This CDR3 has 11 amino acids. The CDR3 spells CASSLLNEQFF. DNA of the CDR3: TGTGCCAGCAGTTTACTTAATGAGCAGTTCTTC.

The chain is built from TRBV6-2 or TRBV6-3 and TRBJ1-1; D not resolved. Germline loops: CDR1 MNHEY, CDR2 SVGEGT. The CDR3 extends over 15 amino acids. Trimming took 2 bases from V and 0 from J, leaving 10 bases between them. CDR3 residues: CASSYIGGLNTEAFF. CDR3 nucleotide sequence: TGTGCCAGCAGTTACATCGGCGGGTTGAACACTGAAGCTTTCTTT.

The chain couples TRBV7-2 to TRBJ1-1; weak D call: TRBD1 (6 bases). The germline V gene encodes CDR1 SGHTA and CDR2 FQGNSA. The CDR3 totals 16 residues. The V end was cut by 3 bases, the J end by 3 bases, with 17 bases between. The CDR3 nucleotides are TGTGCCAGCAGCTTGACCAGACAGGTGATGGACACTGAAGCTTTCTTT. It specifies CASSLTRQVMDTEAFF. Using reference TRBV7-2 and TRBJ1-1 for the parts outside the CDR3, the full variable domain is GAGVSQSPSNKVTEKGKDVELRCDPISGHTALYWYRQSLGQGLEFLIYFQGNSAPDKSGLPSDRFSAERTGGSVSTLTIQRTQQEDSAVYLCASSLTRQVMDTEAFFGQGTRLTVV.

This chain links TRBV7-9 with TRBJ1-5; the D gene is possibly TRBD1 (6 bases). Germline CDR1 reads SEHNR; CDR2 reads FQNEAQ (reference sequence). Trimming took 3 bases from V and 4 from J, leaving 10 bases between them. This CDR3 comprises 14 residues. In DNA, the CDR3 is TGTGCCAGCAGCTTTGGGCAGGGGAATCAGCCCCAGCATTTT. Its protein is CASSFGQGNQPQHF. The whole variable domain, remainder taken from reference TRBV7-9 and TRBJ1-5, is DTGVSQNPRHKITKRGQNVTFRCDPISEHNRLYWYRQTLGQGPEFLTYFQNEAQLEKSRLLSDRFSAERPKGSFSTLEIQRTEQGDSAMYLCASSFGQGNQPQHFGDGTRLSIL.

The V call is TRBV6-1, the J call TRBJ1-6, with D uncertain. Trimming removed 6 bases at V and 0 bases at J, with 9 bases between. Germline loops: CDR1 MNHNS, CDR2 SASEGT. The CDR3 length is 15 residues. The CDR3 region has the DNA TGTGCCAGCAGCCTGGAGAGCTCCTATAATTCACCCCTCCACTTT. It is translated as CASSLESSYNSPLHF.

The CDR3 here is CASSSGRQPQHF. The CDR3 coding sequence is TGTGCCAGCAGTTCCGGCCGTCAGCCCCAGCATTTT. V and J are TRBV28 and TRBJ1-5; D gene uncertain. The V and J ends lost 4 bases and 6 bases respectively, with 7 bases between them. Germline V gene lookup returns CDR1 MDHEN and CDR2 SYDVKM. This CDR3 contains 12 residues.

The chain is built from TRBV7-2 and TRBJ1-2; TRBD1 agrees at 10 bases. From germline, CDR1 is SGHTA and CDR2 FQGNSA. This CDR3 contains 15 residues. Germline trimming cut 5 bases from V and 4 bases from J; bases unmatched to any gene: 7. CDR3 residues: CASSITGTGAYGYTF. The DNA for the CDR3 is TGTGCCAGCAGCATAACCGGGACAGGGGCCTATGGCTACACCTTC.

The V and J genes are TRBV12-3 or TRBV12-4 and TRBJ1-1; the D is unclear. Trimming removed 6 bases at V and 1 base at J, with 9 bases between. The CDR3 totals 13 residues. CDR3 nucleotides: TGTGCCAGCAGCTTGATACCGAACACTGAAGCTTTCTTT. Amino acid sequence: CASSLIPNTEAFF.

The gene calls are TRBV19 and TRBJ2-5; tentatively, D is TRBD2 (5 bases). V lost 5 bases and J lost 3, with 10 bases in between. This CDR3 region has 13 residues. The V gene's germline CDR1 is LNHDA and CDR2 SQIVND (reference sequence). DNA of the CDR3: TGTGCCAGTAGTGCATTGGAGGAAGAGACCCAGTACTTC. Amino acid sequence: CASSALEEETQYF.

The rearrangement joins TRBV5-5 to TRBJ1-5; unclear D gene. V lost 0 bases, J lost 5 bases, and 6 bases lay in between. The germline V gene has CDR1 SGHKS and CDR2 YYEKEE (reference sequence). The length of the CDR3 is 13 residues. The CDR3 coding sequence is TGTGCCAGCAGCTTGGCCCCGGATCAGCCCCAGCATTTT. Its translation is CASSLAPDQPQHF.

This chain joins TRBV21-1 and TRBJ1-2. TRBV21-1 is tagged as a pseudogene. There are 14 residues in the CDR3. CDR3 bases: TGTGCCAGCAGCAGAGAGCGGTCCCCCTATGGCTACACCTTC. Encoded protein: CASSRERSPYGYTF.

The chain carries TRBV20-1 and TRBJ1-1, with 8 nucleotides matching TRBD1. The V segment lost 3 bases and the J segment 11 bases; nucleotides outside the gene matches: 8. Germline CDR1 DFQATT, CDR2 SNEGSKA (reference sequence). The CDR3 is made up of 12 amino acids. CDR3 region: CSASVGQGSAFF. DNA of the CDR3: TGCAGTGCTAGTGTAGGACAGGGTAGCGCTTTCTTT.

J is TRBJ1-2 and V is TRBV7-2; unclear D gene. The CDR3 spans 15 residues. Per germline, CDR1 SGHTA and CDR2 FQGNSA. V lost 1 base and J lost 0, with 9 bases in between. CDR3 amino acids: CASSLVGGANYGYTF. The CDR3, as DNA: TGTGCCAGCAGCTTAGTTGGCGGAGCTAACTATGGCTACACCTTC.

The chain couples TRBV30 to TRBJ1-5; D is undetermined. CDR3 length: 13 amino acids. Germline V gives CDR1 GTSNPN, CDR2 SVGIG (reference sequence). The germline V and J ends were trimmed by 1 base and 0 bases, with 4 bases remaining between them. This chain's CDR3 is CAWSDSSNQPQHF. In nucleotides, the CDR3 is TGTGCCTGGAGTGACAGTAGCAATCAGCCCCAGCATTTT.

This clone is a singleton in its sample. The chain carries TRBV4-1 and TRBJ2-5; no clear D. V lost 3 bases to trimming and J lost 1 base, with 3 bases between them. CDR3 length: 12 residues. CDR1 is MGHRA, CDR2 YSYEKL, per germline. The CDR3 is CASSHTQETQYF. The CDR3 nucleotides read TGCGCCAGCAGCCATACCCAAGAGACCCAGTACTTC.

The rearrangement joins TRBV5-4 to TRBJ2-3; TRBD2 might be the D (6 bases). Germline values: CDR1 SGHNT, CDR2 YYREEE (reference sequence). V lost 4 bases, J lost 0 bases, and 9 bases lay in between. The CDR3 is 14 residues long. CDR3 nucleotide sequence: TGTGCCAGCAGCGGGACTGGGAGCACAGATACGCAGTATTTT. It codes for CASSGTGSTDTQYF. Combining the CDR3 with reference TRBV5-4 and TRBJ2-3 gives the whole variable domain ETGVTQSPTHLIKTRGQQVTLRCSSQSGHNTVSWYQQALGQGPQFIFQYYREEENGRGNFPPRFSGLQFPNYSSELNVNALELDDSALYLCASSGTGSTDTQYFGPGTRLTVL.